These 5 T cell receptor beta chains originate from one sample sequenced in a study of CD8+ T cells in alopecia areata. Sequencing used cDNA as its template, made by extracting RNA and reverse transcribing it. The table came from immunoSEQ multiplex PCR; TCRdb's copy has only in-frame clones and leaves some out. The sample consists of 150,000 to 200,000 clones, approximately 70% of them appearing once. The starting material was CD8+ T cells sorted from blood, obtained at week 0. These receptor sequences come from a human donor with alopecia areata.

V usage is TRBV6-5 and J usage is TRBJ2-7; D uncertain. V was pared by 4 bases and J by 5 bases, with 6 bases between. Germline V gene lookup returns CDR1 MNHEY and CDR2 SVGAGI. CDR3 length: 11 amino acids. This chain's CDR3 is CASSSSNEQYF. CDR3 sequence (DNA): TGTGCCAGCAGTTCAAGTAACGAGCAGTACTTC.

The CDR3 nucleotides are TGTGCCACCAGCAGAGATCTTACCAACCGAGAGGTATACACCTTC. It yields the protein CATSRDLTNREVYTF. The chain recombines TRBV15 with TRBJ1-2; no reliable D call. Germline V CDR1 and CDR2: LNHNV, YYDKDF (reference sequence). Trimming left V 0 bases short and J 11 bases short, with 19 bases between. This CDR3 is built from 15 residues.

This chain links TRBV19 with TRBJ2-3, with a tentative D call TRBD2 (6 bases). The ends were cut back, 3 bases at V and 4 bases at J, with 14 bases in the middle. The germline V gene has CDR1 LNHDA and CDR2 SQIVND (reference sequence). The CDR3 covers 15 residues. CDR3 DNA: TGTGCCAGTAGTATCTCCGGGGGAGGCGCAGATACGCAGTATTTT. Translated: CASSISGGGADTQYF. Full variable domain (missing parts from reference TRBV19 and TRBJ2-3): DGGITQSPKYLFRKEGQNVTLSCEQNLNHDAMYWYRQDPGQGLRLIYYSQIVNDFQKGDIAEGYSVSREKKESFPLTVTSAQKNPTAFYLCASSISGGGADTQYFGPGTRLTVL.

The rearrangement joins TRBV6-5 to TRBJ1-2; tentatively, D is TRBD1 (5 bases). This CDR3 contains 15 residues. Germline CDR1 and CDR2: MNHEY and SVGAGI. V was cut by 6 bases and J by 5 bases, with 19 bases left in between. The CDR3: CASRRVGTELYGYTF. The DNA for the CDR3 is TGTGCCAGCAGGCGAGTGGGGACGGAACTTTATGGCTACACCTTC.

The chain is built from TRBV7-6 and TRBJ1-1, with TRBD1 matching 8 bases. This CDR3 is built from 15 residues. CDR1 is SGHVS, CDR2 FNYEAQ, per germline. With 6 bases clipped from V and 3 bases from J, the junction kept 9 bases outside the gene matches. As DNA, the CDR3 is TGTGCCAGCAGTCCAGGGGGCTTTAGGGACACTGAAGCTTTCTTT. Its translation: CASSPGGFRDTEAFF.